The 20 T cell receptor beta chains listed next were all sequenced from one sample in a study of monozygotic twins with inflammatory bowel disease. TCRdb reprocessed the 5' RACE reads and keeps a single row for each CDR3 protein, giving no DNA. Its table records fewer than 200,000 distinct CDR3 sequences. Sequencing input: blood. The origin of the receptors is a human donor with ulcerative colitis or Crohn's disease, or a healthy co-twin of an affected twin (not recorded which).

The genes are TRBV7-9 and TRBJ2-1; TCRdb returns TRBD1, unconfirmable since there is no DNA. Looked up from germline, CDR1 is SEHNR and CDR2 is FQNEAQ (reference sequence). The CDR3 extends over 13 amino acids. This chain's CDR3 is CASSFAGTGWQFF.

V usage is TRBV19 and J usage is TRBJ2-1. From germline, CDR1 is LNHDA and CDR2 SQIVND (reference sequence). This CDR3 has 12 amino acids. The CDR3 sequence: CASSPRVHEQFF.

The genes are TRBV7-9 and TRBJ2-7. The CDR3 length is 14 residues. CDR1 is SEHNR, CDR2 FQNEAQ, per germline (reference sequence). CDR3 residues: CASSLAVSSYEQYF.

V is TRBV20-1 and J is TRBJ2-7; TCRdb reports TRBD1, a call that lacks DNA to check it against. The V gene's germline CDR1 is DFQATT and CDR2 SNEGSKA (reference sequence). CDR3 length: 16 residues. The CDR3 sequence: CSARTPRAGSGYEQYF.

The chain uses TRBV5-1 and TRBJ2-5. CDR3 size: 12 residues. Germline CDR1 and CDR2: SGHRS and YFSETQ. The CDR3 loop reads CASRTSPETQYF. The whole variable domain, filled in from reference TRBV5-1 and TRBJ2-5, reads KAGVTQTPRYLIKTRGQQVTLSCSPISGHRSVSWYQQTPGQGLQFLFEYFSETQRNKGNFPGRFSGRQFSNSRSEMNVSTLELGDSALYLCASRTSPETQYFGPGTRLLVL.

This sequence joins TRBV2 and TRBJ1-3. This CDR3 region has 15 residues. Germline-derived CDR1 and CDR2 are SNHLY and FYNNEI. CDR3 sequence: CASSSSIRSGNTIYF. Full variable domain (missing parts from reference TRBV2 and TRBJ1-3): EPEVTQTPSHQVTQMGQEVILRCVPISNHLYFYWYRQILGQKVEFLVSFYNNEISEKSEIFDDQFSVERPDGSNFTLKIRSTKLEDSAMYFCASSSSIRSGNTIYFGEGSWLTVV.

This rearrangement joins TRBV6-1 to TRBJ2-3; TCRdb indicates TRBD1, and absent DNA this call remains unverified. The length of the CDR3 is 16 residues. Germline V gene sequence: CDR1 MNHNS, CDR2 SASEGT. CDR3 loop: CASSLGQAPGPDTQYF.

The chain couples TRBV11-2 to TRBJ2-1; no DNA is available, so the TRBD2 call from TCRdb remains unchecked. Germline CDR1 SGHAT, CDR2 FQNNGV. This CDR3 is 13 amino acids long. CDR3 region: CASTRARYNEQFF. Full variable domain (remainder filled in from reference TRBV11-2 and TRBJ2-1): EAGVAQSPRYKIIEKRQSVAFWCNPISGHATLYWYQQILGQGPKLLIQFQNNGVVDDSQLPKDRFSAERLKGVDSTLKIQPAKLEDSAVYLCASTRARYNEQFFGPGTRLTVL.

J is TRBJ1-2 and V is TRBV4-1; TCRdb lists TRBD1, though no DNA is available to test this call. The CDR3 sequence is 16 residues long. Germline lookup yields CDR1 MGHRA and CDR2 YSYEKL. The CDR3 spells CASSQEHEAGAYGYTF.

The J gene is TRBJ2-7, the V gene TRBV5-1; with no DNA, the TCRdb D assignment of TRBD1 cannot be verified. Germline V gives CDR1 SGHRS, CDR2 YFSETQ. This CDR3 comprises 11 residues. The CDR3 region is CASRGSYEQYF.

This rearrangement joins TRBV18 to TRBJ2-7. The CDR3 runs 14 residues. The germline gives CDR1 KGHSH, CDR2 LQKENI. The CDR3 protein is CASSPGISSYEQYF.

The CDR3 loop reads CASSPRQANTGELFF. The rearrangement links TRBV18 to TRBJ2-2. Germline V gene sequence: CDR1 KGHSH, CDR2 LQKENI. The CDR3 consists of 15 residues.

The chain carries TRBV5-1 and TRBJ2-7; as DNA is missing, the TRBD1 call by TCRdb cannot be tested. This CDR3 is 20 amino acids long. Germline loops: CDR1 SGHRS, CDR2 YFSETQ. The CDR3 sequence is CASSKLGDGSGTSRSYEQYF.

The chain links TRBV20-1 to TRBJ1-5. The CDR3 runs 13 residues. The germline V gene encodes CDR1 DFQATT and CDR2 SNEGSKA (reference sequence). The CDR3 sequence: CSAKTVSNQPQHF.

The genes are TRBV24-1 and TRBJ2-1; with no DNA, the TCRdb D assignment of TRBD2 cannot be verified. The CDR3 contains 16 residues. Germline values: CDR1 KGHDR, CDR2 SFDVKD. CDR3 sequence reads: CATSVPGLATYNEQFF.

The V and J genes are TRBV7-2 and TRBJ1-1. The CDR3 loop spans 12 amino acids. CDR1 and CDR2 (germline): SGHTA, FQGNSA. The CDR3 sequence: CASSLPLGEAFF.

This chain joins TRBV7-2 and TRBJ2-6. The CDR3 contains 16 residues. Per germline, CDR1 SGHTA and CDR2 FQGNSA. This CDR3 reads CASSLGVGVGANVLTF.

This chain uses TRBV5-1 with TRBJ2-7; TCRdb returns TRBD1, unconfirmable since there is no DNA. Germline V gives CDR1 SGHRS, CDR2 YFSETQ. The CDR3 covers 15 residues. The CDR3 sequence: CASSKLGQGTGEQYF.

The rearrangement uses TRBV7-9 and TRBJ1-5; TCRdb indicates TRBD1, and absent DNA this call remains unverified. The CDR3 has 16 residues. The germline V gene encodes CDR1 SEHNR and CDR2 FQNEAQ (reference sequence). CDR3 in amino acids: CANSLGAGGGNQPQHF.

The chain is built from TRBV7-2 and TRBJ2-1; TCRdb outputs TRBD1, but without DNA this stays unchecked. CDR3 length: 16 amino acids. CDR1 is SGHTA, CDR2 FQGNSA, per germline. CDR3 sequence reads: CASSRQGASGDNEQFF.